This is a list of T cell receptor beta chains from one sample in a study of cytomegalovirus exposure and HLA in healthy donors. The repertoire was sequenced with immunoSEQ multiplex PCR; TCRdb's copy has only in-frame clones and lacks some. The sample carries tens of thousands of clones, about 82% recorded once. Sequencing was carried out using PBMCs. Receptors were obtained from a young man in good health and CMV-seronegative. Each CDR3 is given with its conserved first and last residue. D genes are given only for firm matches. Some rows have no size entry. The others give once, few or many, or a class for an expanded clone.

D gene	V gene	CDR3 length	clone size	J gene	CDR3 DNA	CDR3 protein
NA	TRBV10-3	12	NA	TRBJ1-2	TGTGCCATCAGCGGACAGCACTATGGCTACACCTTC	CAISGQHYGYTF
TRBD2	TRBV5-1	14	once	TRBJ2-7	TGCGCCAGCAGCTTAGTAGCGGGACTATACGAGCAGTACTTC	CASSLVAGLYEQYF
TRBD2	TRBV11-3	16	NA	TRBJ2-1	TGTGCCAGCAGCCCCCGGGCGGGAGTGCCCTACAATGAGCAGTTCTTC	CASSPRAGVPYNEQFF
NA	TRBV10-1	12	NA	TRBJ2-7	TGCGCCAGCAGTGATAACAGCTACGAGCAGTACTTC	CASSDNSYEQYF
NA	TRBV15	14	once	TRBJ1-5	TGTGCCACCAGCAGTTTACACATCAATCAGCCCCAGCATTTT	CATSSLHINQPQHF
TRBD2	TRBV7-2	17	NA	TRBJ2-5	TGTGCCAGCAGCCCAGGGCGCATAGCGGGGGGGCGGGAGACCCAGTACTTC	CASSPGRIAGGRETQYF
NA	TRBV4-2	16	NA	TRBJ1-4	TGTGCCAGCAGCCAAGAAAGTGGTGGAGGGTTCGAAAAACTGTTTTTT	CASSQESGGGFEKLFF
TRBD2	TRBV29-1	13	NA	TRBJ2-5	TGCAGCGTTTCCGGGACTAGTCAAGAGACCCAGTACTTC	CSVSGTSQETQYF
NA	TRBV9	14	NA	TRBJ1-1	TGTGCCAGCAGCGTAAGGAGAGTAGACACTGAAGCTTTCTTT	CASSVRRVDTEAFF
NA	TRBV19	14	few	TRBJ1-1	TGTGCCAGTAGTCTCCGGGGACAGAACACTGAAGCTTTCTTT	CASSLRGQNTEAFF
NA	TRBV27	14	NA	TRBJ1-5	TGTGCCAGCAGCGCATGGGTGGGAGGTCAGCCCCAGCATTTT	CASSAWVGGQPQHF
NA	TRBV19	13	NA	TRBJ1-6	TGTGCCAGTGGACAGAAAATTAATTCACCCCTCCACTTT	CASGQKINSPLHF
TRBD1	TRBV6-5	15	NA	TRBJ2-1	TGTGCCAGCAACAAACCGGGACAGAGATACAATGAGCAGTTCTTC	CASNKPGQRYNEQFF
TRBD2	TRBV19	13	NA	TRBJ2-1	TGTGCCAGTAGTATGGCTAGCGGCAATGAGCAGTTCTTC	CASSMASGNEQFF
NA	TRBV6-4	13	NA	TRBJ1-3	TGTGTCAGCAGTGCAGACTCTGGAAACACCATATATTTT	CVSSADSGNTIYF
NA	TRBV5-6	14	few	TRBJ2-1	TGTGCCAGCAGCTTGGTAGTGTCAAACAATGAGCAGTTCTTC	CASSLVVSNNEQFF
TRBD2	TRBV11-3	15	NA	TRBJ2-1	TGTGCCAGCAGCCCCAGCGGGAGCGGTTACAATGAGCAGTTCTTC	CASSPSGSGYNEQFF